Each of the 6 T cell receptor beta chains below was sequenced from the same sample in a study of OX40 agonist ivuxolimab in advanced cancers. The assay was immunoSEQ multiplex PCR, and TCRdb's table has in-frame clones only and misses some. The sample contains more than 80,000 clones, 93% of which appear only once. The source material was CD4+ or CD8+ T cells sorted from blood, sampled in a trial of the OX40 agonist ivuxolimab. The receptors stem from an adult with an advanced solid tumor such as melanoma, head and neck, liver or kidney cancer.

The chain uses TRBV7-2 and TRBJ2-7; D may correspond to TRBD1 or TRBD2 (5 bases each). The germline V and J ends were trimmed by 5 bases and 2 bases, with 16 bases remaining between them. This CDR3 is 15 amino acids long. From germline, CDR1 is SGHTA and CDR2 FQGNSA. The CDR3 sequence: CASSLLGGVTYEQYF. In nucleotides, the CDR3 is TGTGCCAGCAGCCTCCTTGGGGGAGTTACCTACGAGCAGTACTTC.

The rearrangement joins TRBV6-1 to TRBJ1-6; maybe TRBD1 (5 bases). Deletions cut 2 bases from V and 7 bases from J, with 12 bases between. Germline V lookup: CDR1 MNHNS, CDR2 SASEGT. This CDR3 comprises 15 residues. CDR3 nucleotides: TGTGCCAGCAGTGAATTGGGTCAGGGAAATTCACCCCTCCACTTT. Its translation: CASSELGQGNSPLHF.

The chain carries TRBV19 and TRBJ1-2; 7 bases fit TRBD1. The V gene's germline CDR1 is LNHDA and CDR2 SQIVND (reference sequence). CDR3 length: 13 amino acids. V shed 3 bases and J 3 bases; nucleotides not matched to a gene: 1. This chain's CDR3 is CASSIQGDYGYTF. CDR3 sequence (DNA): TGTGCCAGTAGTATCCAGGGGGACTATGGCTACACCTTC.

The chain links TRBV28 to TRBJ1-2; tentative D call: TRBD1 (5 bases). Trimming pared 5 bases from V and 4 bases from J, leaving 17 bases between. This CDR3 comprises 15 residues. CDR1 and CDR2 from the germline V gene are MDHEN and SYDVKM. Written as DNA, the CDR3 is TGTGCCAGCAGTCCGGGGCGCGGGATTGGCTATGGCTACACCTTC. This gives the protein CASSPGRGIGYGYTF.

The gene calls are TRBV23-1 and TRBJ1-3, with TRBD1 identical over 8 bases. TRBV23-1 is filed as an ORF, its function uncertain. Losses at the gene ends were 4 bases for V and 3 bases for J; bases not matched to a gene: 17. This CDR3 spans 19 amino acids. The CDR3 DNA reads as TGCGCCAGCAGTCCAGACAGGGGTCTCTCTTTTCTTCTTGGAAACACCATATATTTT. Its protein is CASSPDRGLSFLLGNTIYF.

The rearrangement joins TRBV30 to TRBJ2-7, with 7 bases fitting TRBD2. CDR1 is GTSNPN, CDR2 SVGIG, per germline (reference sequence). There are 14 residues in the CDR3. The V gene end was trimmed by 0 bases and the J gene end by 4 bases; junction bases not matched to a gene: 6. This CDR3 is CAWSVFGRKYEQYV. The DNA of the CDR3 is TGTGCCTGGAGTGTATTCGGGAGGAAATACGAGCAGTACGTC.